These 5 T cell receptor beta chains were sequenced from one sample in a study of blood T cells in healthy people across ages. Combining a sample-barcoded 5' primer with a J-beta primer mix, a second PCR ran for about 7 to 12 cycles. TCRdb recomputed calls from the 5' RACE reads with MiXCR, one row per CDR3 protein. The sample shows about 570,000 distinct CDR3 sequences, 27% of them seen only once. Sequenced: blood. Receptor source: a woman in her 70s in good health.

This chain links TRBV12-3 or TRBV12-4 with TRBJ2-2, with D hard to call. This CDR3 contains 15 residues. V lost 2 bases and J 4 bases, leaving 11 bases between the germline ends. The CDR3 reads CASSLSLGSTGELFF. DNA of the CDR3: TGTGCCAGCAGTTTATCTCTAGGGTCCACCGGGGAGCTGTTTTTT.

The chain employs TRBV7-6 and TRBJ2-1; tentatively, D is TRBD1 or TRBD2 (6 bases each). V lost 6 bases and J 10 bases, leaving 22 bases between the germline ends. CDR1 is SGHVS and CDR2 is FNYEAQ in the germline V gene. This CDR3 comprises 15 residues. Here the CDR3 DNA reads TGTGCCAGCAGGGACAGCCCGGCGGGGCCCCGGGAGCAGTTCTTC. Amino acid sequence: CASRDSPAGPREQFF.

This CDR3 reads CSARGHGGDTQYF. CDR3 coding DNA: TGCAGTGCTAGAGGACACGGAGGGGATACGCAGTATTTT. The chain joins TRBV20-1 to TRBJ2-3; D is possibly TRBD2 (6 bases). The CDR3 totals 13 residues. Germline V lookup: CDR1 DFQATT, CDR2 SNEGSKA (reference sequence). V was pared by 1 base and J by 6 bases, with 11 bases between.

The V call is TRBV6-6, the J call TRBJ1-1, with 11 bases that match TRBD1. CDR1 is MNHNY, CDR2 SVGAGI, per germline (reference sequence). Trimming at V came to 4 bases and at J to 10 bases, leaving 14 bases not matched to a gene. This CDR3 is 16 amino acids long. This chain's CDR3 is CASSSPEDRGRRVAFF. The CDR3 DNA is TGTGCCAGCAGTTCCCCCGAGGACAGGGGGCGCCGGGTAGCTTTCTTT.

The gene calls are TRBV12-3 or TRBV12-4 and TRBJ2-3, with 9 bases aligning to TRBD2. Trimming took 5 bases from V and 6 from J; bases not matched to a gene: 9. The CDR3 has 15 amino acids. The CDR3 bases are TGTGCCAGCAGTCCCCCGGCTAGCGGGATGGATACGCAGTATTTT. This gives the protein CASSPPASGMDTQYF.